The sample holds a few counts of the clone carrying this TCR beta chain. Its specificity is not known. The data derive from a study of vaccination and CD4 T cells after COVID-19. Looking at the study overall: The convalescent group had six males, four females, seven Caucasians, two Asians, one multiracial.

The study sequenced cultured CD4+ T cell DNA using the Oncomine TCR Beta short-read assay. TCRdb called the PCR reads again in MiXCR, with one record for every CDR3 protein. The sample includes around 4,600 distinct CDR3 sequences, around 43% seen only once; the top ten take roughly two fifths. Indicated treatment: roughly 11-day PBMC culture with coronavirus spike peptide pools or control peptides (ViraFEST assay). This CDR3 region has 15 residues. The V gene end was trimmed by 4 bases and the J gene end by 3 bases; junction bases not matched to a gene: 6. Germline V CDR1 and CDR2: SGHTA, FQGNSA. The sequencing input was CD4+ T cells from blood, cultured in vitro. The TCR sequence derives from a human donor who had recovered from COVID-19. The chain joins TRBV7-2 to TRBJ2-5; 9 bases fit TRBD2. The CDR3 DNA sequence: TGTGCCAGCAGCTCTCCGGCGGGGGGGGAAGAGACCCAGTACTTC. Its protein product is CASSSPAGGEETQYF.